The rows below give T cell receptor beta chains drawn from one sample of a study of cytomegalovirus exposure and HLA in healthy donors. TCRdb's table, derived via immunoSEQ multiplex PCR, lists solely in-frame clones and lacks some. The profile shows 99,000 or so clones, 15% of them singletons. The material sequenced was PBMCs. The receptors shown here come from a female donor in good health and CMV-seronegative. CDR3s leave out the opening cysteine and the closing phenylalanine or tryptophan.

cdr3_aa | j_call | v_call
ASSPTMNTEAF | TRBJ1-1 | TRBV16
ASSAGQTVYGYT | TRBJ1-2 | TRBV18
AWSVLSGGTYEQY | TRBJ2-7 | TRBV30
SAKGQVEAF | TRBJ1-1 | TRBV20-1
ASSLSTEAF | TRBJ1-1 | TRBV7-2
ASSIWLAGGNEQF | TRBJ2-1 | TRBV19
ASSFNQGRSGELF | TRBJ2-2 | TRBV5-1
ASSRPGTANTGELF | TRBJ2-2 | TRBV7-9
ASSDSKWGIDSNQPQH | TRBJ1-5 | TRBV2
ASSLMGIAKETQY | TRBJ2-5 | TRBV5-1
ASSQDTRGGNQPQH | TRBJ1-5 | TRBV4-3
ASSESPGVVRNEQF | TRBJ2-1 | TRBV25-1
ASSSGTRLQGELF | TRBJ2-2 | TRBV7-8
ASSLASQGAYEQY | TRBJ2-7 | TRBV7-9
ASSLQPGRSGYT | TRBJ1-2 | TRBV5-1
AWGDFLETQY | TRBJ2-5 | TRBV30
ASSFWDWGEQGTGAF | TRBJ1-1 | TRBV5-6
ASSTDRAPTYEQY | TRBJ2-7 | TRBV7-3
ASSLPGQNTEAF | TRBJ1-1 | TRBV4-1
AWSVTGYGYT | TRBJ1-2 | TRBV30
ASSQMGLARNNEQF | TRBJ2-1 | TRBV2
ARTGGRKGHTIY | TRBJ1-3 | TRBV6-5
ASSPRQGLAAETQY | TRBJ2-5 | TRBV28
ATRGSGGAGTDTQY | TRBJ2-3 | TRBV7-9
ASSAGPSYGYT | TRBJ1-2 | TRBV11-1
ASSKEDSGSSEQY | TRBJ2-7 | TRBV6-4
ASSEATRAYEQY | TRBJ2-7 | TRBV6-1
ASSAETGGRTQY | TRBJ2-3 | TRBV6-1
ASSQAWAGTGELF | TRBJ2-2 | TRBV14
AWIPLPSNNYGYT | TRBJ1-2 | TRBV30